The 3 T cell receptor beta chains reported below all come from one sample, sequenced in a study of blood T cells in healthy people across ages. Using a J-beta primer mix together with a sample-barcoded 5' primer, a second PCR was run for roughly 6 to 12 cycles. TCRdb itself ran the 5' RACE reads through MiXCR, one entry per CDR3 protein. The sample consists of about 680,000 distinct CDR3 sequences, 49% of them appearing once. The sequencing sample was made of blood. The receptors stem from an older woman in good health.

As DNA, the CDR3 is TGTGCCACCAGCAGTCCATCGCGCCAGCACACTGAAGCTTTCTTT. Translation gives CATSSPSRQHTEAFF. The chain links TRBV15 to TRBJ1-1; no clear D. This CDR3 comprises 15 residues. The germline V gene encodes CDR1 LNHNV and CDR2 YYDKDF (reference sequence). Trimming left V 3 bases short and J 3 bases short, with 14 bases between.

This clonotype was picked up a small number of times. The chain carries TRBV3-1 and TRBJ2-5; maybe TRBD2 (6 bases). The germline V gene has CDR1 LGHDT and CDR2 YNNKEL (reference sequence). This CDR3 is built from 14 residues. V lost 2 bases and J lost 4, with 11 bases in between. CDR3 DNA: TGTGCCAGCAGCCAAAGTTCCGGGAGAGAGACCCAGTACTTC. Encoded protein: CASSQSSGRETQYF.

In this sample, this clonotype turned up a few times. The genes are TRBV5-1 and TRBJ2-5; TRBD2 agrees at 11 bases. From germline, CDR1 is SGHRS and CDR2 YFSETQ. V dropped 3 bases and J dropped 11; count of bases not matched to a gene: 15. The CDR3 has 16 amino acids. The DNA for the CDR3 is TGCGCCAGCAGCTCGCTCGGGACTAGCGGAAACAATGAGCAGTACTTC. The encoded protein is CASSSLGTSGNNEQYF.